The TCR beta chain under discussion was sequenced for a study of blood T cells in healthy people across ages. Healthy Caucasians from Russia aged about 6 to 90 served as donors. A second PCR, run for about 7 to 11 cycles, used a sample-barcoded 5' primer plus a J-beta primer mix. TCRdb used MiXCR to reprocess the 5' RACE reads, holding one entry per CDR3 protein. The table shows 1.5 million to 2 million distinct CDR3 sequences, with 35% to 50% occurring only once. Germline CDR1 and CDR2: SEHNR and FQNEAQ (reference sequence). The CDR3 is made up of 11 amino acids. V dropped 0 bases and J dropped 15 bases, with 9 bases sitting between them.

The sample consisted of blood. This TCR came from a human donor in good health. The chain has TRBV7-9 and TRBJ2-1, with no clear D. CDR3 bases: TGTGCCAGCAGCTTAGCGGGTATGGGGTTCTTC. Protein sequence: CASSLAGMGFF.